This T cell receptor (beta chain) was obtained from a study of blood T cell repertoires in COVID-19. Study-level background: Italy, Spain and the United States were the sources of the convalescent and acute COVID-19 samples.

TCRdb keeps only in-frame clones here, not all; method: immunoSEQ multiplex PCR. The sample consists of about 270,000 clones, more than 65% of them appearing once. The germline V gene has CDR1 SGHRS and CDR2 YFSETQ. V was cut by 4 bases and J by 1 base, with 15 bases left in between. This CDR3 spans 15 amino acids. The V and J genes are TRBV5-1 and TRBJ2-7; tentatively, D is TRBD2 (6 bases). Sequences were obtained from peripheral blood. This TCR was recovered from a woman aged 18-29 years with acute or convalescent COVID-19. In DNA form, the CDR3 reads TGCGCCAGCAGCCACGGGACGGCGGGATCCTACGAGCAGTACTTC. As protein: CASSHGTAGSYEQYF.